These 20 T cell receptor beta chains originate from one sample sequenced in a study of blood T cell repertoires in COVID-19. The table came from immunoSEQ multiplex PCR; TCRdb's copy has only in-frame clones and leaves some out. The table includes roughly 130,000 clones, around 90% detected once. Material for sequencing was peripheral blood. The receptors here all came from a man in his sixties with COVID-19, enrolled during active disease.

DNA for the CDR3: TGTGCCAGCAGTCCCAGTATCTACGAGCAGTACTTC. Amino acids: CASSPSIYEQYF. This chain uses TRBV28 with TRBJ2-7; no firm D call. The V end lost 5 bases, the J end lost 3 bases, and 8 bases lay between the germline ends. Per germline, CDR1 MDHEN and CDR2 SYDVKM. The CDR3 length is 12 residues.

J is TRBJ1-2 and V is TRBV6-5, with D perhaps TRBD1 (5 bases). Trimming left V 0 bases short and J 9 bases short, with 11 bases between. Germline V gene data show CDR1 as MNHEY and CDR2 as SVGAGI. This CDR3 region has 13 residues. The CDR3 protein is CASSYSGGERYTF. In DNA form, the CDR3 reads TGTGCCAGCAGTTACTCTGGGGGGGAGCGCTACACCTTC.

V usage is TRBV29-1 and J usage is TRBJ2-3, with D possibly being TRBD2 (6 bases). V lost 3 bases and J 2 bases, leaving 15 bases between the germline ends. Germline V gene data show CDR1 as SQVTM and CDR2 as ANQGSEA. The CDR3 sequence is 15 residues long. The CDR3 DNA reads TGCAGCGTTGATAAGGGAGGTCCCTCCACAGATACGCAGTATTTT. Translation: CSVDKGGPSTDTQYF.

This clone was picked up a small number of times. This chain's CDR3 is CASSENVAGSTGELFF. The CDR3 DNA follows: TGTGCCAGCAGTGAAAATGTGGCAGGATCCACCGGGGAGCTGTTTTTT. The rearrangement joins TRBV6-1 to TRBJ2-2; D is ambiguous. The CDR3 has 16 amino acids. CDR1 MNHNS and CDR2 SASEGT come from the germline V gene. Trimming stripped 2 bases from V and 4 bases from J, with 14 bases between.

This clone was seen just once. The chain combines TRBV5-1 with TRBJ1-1; 7 bases line up with TRBD1. Germline CDR1 and CDR2: SGHRS and YFSETQ. Trimming removed 4 bases from V and 1 base from J; junction bases left unmatched: 7. The CDR3 consists of 15 residues. DNA for the CDR3: TGCGCCAGCAGCGTTCTAGGGGGCAGGAACACTGAAGCTTTCTTT. As protein: CASSVLGGRNTEAFF.

The chain joins TRBV25-1 to TRBJ2-5, with D maybe TRBD2 (5 bases). The V gene lost 6 bases and the J gene lost 5 bases, with 16 bases spanning the gap. CDR1 and CDR2 from the germline V gene are MGHDK and SYGVNS. This CDR3 is 14 amino acids long. The CDR3 sequence is CASREPGSGETQYF. The DNA of the CDR3 is TGTGCCAGCAGAGAACCGGGGTCGGGGGAGACCCAGTACTTC.

This clone has only one observation. The rearrangement links TRBV11-3 to TRBJ1-2; 10 nucleotides line up with TRBD1. Trimming took 5 bases from V and 5 from J; bases not matched to a gene: 17. Germline V gene data show CDR1 as SGHNT and CDR2 as YENEEA. This CDR3 has 18 amino acids. CDR3 protein: CASSPPPDGTGAWYGYTF. CDR3 bases: TGTGCCAGCAGCCCCCCTCCAGACGGGACAGGGGCATGGTATGGCTACACCTTC.

V is TRBV5-6 and J is TRBJ1-3, with 7 nucleotides matching TRBD1. Trimming took 4 bases from V and 4 from J; bases not matched to a gene: 5. CDR3 length: 14 amino acids. Germline V CDR1 and CDR2: SGHDT, YYEEEE. This chain's CDR3 is CASSQTGKGNTIYF. The CDR3 bases are TGTGCCAGCAGCCAGACAGGGAAAGGAAACACCATATATTTT.

This clone appeared once. CDR3 coding DNA: TGCGTGCAGCGGGACCGGGACTGTTTTTACAATGAGCAGTTCTTC. As protein: CVQRDRDCFYNEQFF. The chain uses TRBV10-1 and TRBJ2-1, with TRBD2 matching over 7 bases. Germline CDR1 reads WNHNN; CDR2 reads SYGVQD (reference sequence). The CDR3 is 15 residues long.

This clone was counted only a few times. The rearrangement uses TRBV10-1 and TRBJ2-7; D is possibly TRBD2 (5 bases). The CDR3 has 11 residues. The V and J ends lost 8 bases and 6 bases respectively, with 11 bases between them. Germline assignment: CDR1 WNHNN and CDR2 SYGVQD (reference sequence). CDR3 loop: CASPPRAEQYF. The CDR3 DNA is TGCGCCAGCCCCCCGAGGGCCGAGCAGTACTTC.

V is TRBV18 and J is TRBJ2-1, with 9 bases lining up with TRBD2. From germline, CDR1 is KGHSH and CDR2 LQKENI. The V segment lost 2 bases and the J segment 8 bases; nucleotides outside the gene matches: 7. This CDR3 comprises 15 residues. The CDR3 bases are TGTGCCAGCTCACCATCTAGCGGGGTAGTCGATGAGCAGTTCTTC. Amino acids: CASSPSSGVVDEQFF.

This rearrangement joins TRBV21-1 to TRBJ2-1; TRBD1 is taken as the D call from the table, unchecked against the DNA. TRBV21-1 is given as a pseudogene. CDR3 size: 12 residues. The CDR3 here is CASSKSTGGRFF. The CDR3 DNA is TGTGCCAGCAGCAAATCGACAGGGGGCCGGTTCTTC.

The chain combines TRBV28 with TRBJ1-3; 9 bases are a match to TRBD1. Germline V gene lookup returns CDR1 MDHEN and CDR2 SYDVKM. The CDR3 consists of 15 residues. The J segment lost 4 bases and the V segment lost 5 bases, leaving 6 bases of the junction unmatched. The CDR3 region is CASSRWGQGGNTIYF. CDR3 sequence (DNA): TGTGCCAGCAGTCGTTGGGGACAGGGCGGAAACACCATATATTTT.

The chain joins TRBV20-1 to TRBJ2-7; D is ambiguous. CDR1 and CDR2 (germline): DFQATT, SNEGSKA (reference sequence). V gave up 7 bases and J gave up 1 base, with 8 bases separating them. The CDR3 loop spans 11 amino acids. Here the CDR3 reads CSGTESYEQYF. The CDR3 nucleotides are TGCAGTGGAACAGAGTCCTACGAGCAGTACTTC.

The chain employs TRBV5-1 and TRBJ2-2, with 9 bases that match TRBD2. CDR1 is SGHRS, CDR2 YFSETQ, per germline. Germline trimming cut 7 bases from V and 7 bases from J; bases unmatched to any gene: 8. The CDR3 loop spans 14 amino acids. CDR3 nucleotides: TGCGCCAGCGGCGGGGGGGCGCCGGGCGGGGAGCTGTTTTTT. This translates into CASGGGAPGGELFF.

There are a few counts of this clone. This sequence joins TRBV6-6 and TRBJ2-7; the match to TRBD2 covers 9 bases. CDR1 is MNHNY, CDR2 SVGAGI, per germline (reference sequence). The CDR3 contains 15 residues. V lost 8 bases to trimming and J lost 5 bases; unmatched junction nucleotides: 13. CDR3 bases: TGTGCCAGCCGACCCCGGGGACTAGCTGTCGACGAGCAGTACTTC. It is translated as CASRPRGLAVDEQYF.

The V gene is TRBV7-3, the J gene TRBJ2-2, with D perhaps TRBD1 (6 bases). The ends were cut back, 2 bases at V and 2 bases at J, with 9 bases in the middle. CDR1 and CDR2 (germline): SGHTA, FQGTGA. The CDR3 runs to 15 residues. The DNA of the CDR3 is TGTGCCAGCAGCTTAGGGACATATAACACCGGGGAGCTGTTTTTT. Amino acids: CASSLGTYNTGELFF.

The chain is built from TRBV6-6 and TRBJ1-3; D ambiguous. V was pared by 4 bases and J by 6 bases, with 7 bases between. There are 12 residues in the CDR3. Germline V gives CDR1 MNHNY, CDR2 SVGAGI (reference sequence). CDR3 in amino acids: CASSSSSNTIYF. DNA of the CDR3: TGTGCCAGCAGTTCATCATCAAACACCATATATTTT.

The CDR3 reads CASSLDTGFNEKLFF. The CDR3 nucleotides read TGTGCCAGCAGCTTGGACACAGGGTTTAATGAAAAACTGTTTTTT. The V and J genes are TRBV5-5 and TRBJ1-4, with D maybe TRBD1 (6 bases). The CDR3 spans 15 residues. Germline lookup yields CDR1 SGHKS and CDR2 YYEKEE (reference sequence). The V and J ends lost 0 bases and 4 bases respectively, with 10 bases between them.

The genes are TRBV5-1 and TRBJ2-1; 9 bases are shared with TRBD1. The ends lost 2 bases at V and 5 bases at J; junction bases unmatched: 5. Germline values: CDR1 SGHRS, CDR2 YFSETQ. The CDR3 extends over 15 amino acids. The CDR3 protein is CASSLRGQGDNEQFF. For the CDR3, the DNA is TGCGCCAGCAGCTTACGGGGACAGGGCGACAATGAGCAGTTCTTC.